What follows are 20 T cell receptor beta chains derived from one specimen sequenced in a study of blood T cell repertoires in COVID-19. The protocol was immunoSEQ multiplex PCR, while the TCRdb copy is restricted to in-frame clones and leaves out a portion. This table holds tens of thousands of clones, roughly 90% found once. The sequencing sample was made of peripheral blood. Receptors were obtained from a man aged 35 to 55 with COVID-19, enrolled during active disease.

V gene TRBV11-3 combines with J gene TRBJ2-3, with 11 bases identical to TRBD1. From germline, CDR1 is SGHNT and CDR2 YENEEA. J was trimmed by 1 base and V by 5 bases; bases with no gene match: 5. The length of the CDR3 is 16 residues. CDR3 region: CASSPRTGGGTDTQYF. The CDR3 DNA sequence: TGTGCCAGCAGCCCGAGGACAGGGGGCGGCACAGATACGCAGTATTTT.

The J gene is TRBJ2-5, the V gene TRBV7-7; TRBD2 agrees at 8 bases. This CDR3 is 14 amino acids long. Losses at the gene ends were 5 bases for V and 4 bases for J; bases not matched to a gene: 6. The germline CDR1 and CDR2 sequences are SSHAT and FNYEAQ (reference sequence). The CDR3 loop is CASSASTSGETQYF. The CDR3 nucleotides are TGTGCCAGCAGCGCCTCAACTAGCGGAGAGACCCAGTACTTC. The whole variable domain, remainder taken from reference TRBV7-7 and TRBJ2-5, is GAGVSQSPRYKVTKRGQDVTLRCDPISSHATLYWYQQALGQGPEFLTYFNYEAQPDKSGLPSDRFSAERPEGSISTLTIQRTEQRDSAMYRCASSASTSGETQYFGPGTRLLVL.

Here the CDR3 reads CASKPPIGYTF. Written as DNA, the CDR3 is TGTGCCAGCAAGCCGCCTATAGGCTACACCTTC. V usage is TRBV28 and J usage is TRBJ1-2; D is ambiguous. CDR1 MDHEN and CDR2 SYDVKM come from the germline V gene. The ends were cut back, 7 bases at V and 8 bases at J, with 11 bases in the middle. The CDR3 runs 11 residues.

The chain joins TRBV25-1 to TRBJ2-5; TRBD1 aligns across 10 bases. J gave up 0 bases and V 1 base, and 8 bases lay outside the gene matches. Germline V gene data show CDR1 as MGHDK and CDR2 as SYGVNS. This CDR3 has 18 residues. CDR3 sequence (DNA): TGTGCCAGCAGTGAATCCGGGACAGGGGACGTGAACCAAGAGACCCAGTACTTC. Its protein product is CASSESGTGDVNQETQYF.

In DNA form, the CDR3 reads TGTGCCAGCAGTCTACAGGGGGCGAATCAGCCCCAGCATTTT. The encoded protein is CASSLQGANQPQHF. The genes are TRBV11-3 and TRBJ1-5, with 9 nucleotides matching TRBD1. The CDR3 runs to 14 residues. In germline, CDR1 is SGHNT, CDR2 YENEEA. The J segment lost 4 bases and the V segment lost 6 bases, leaving 4 bases of the junction unmatched.

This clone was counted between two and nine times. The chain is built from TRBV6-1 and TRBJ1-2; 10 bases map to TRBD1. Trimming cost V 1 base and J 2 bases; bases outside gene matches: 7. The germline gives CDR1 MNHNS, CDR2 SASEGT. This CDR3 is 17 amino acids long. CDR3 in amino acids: CASSEGQGAPINYGYTF. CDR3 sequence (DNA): TGTGCCAGCAGTGAAGGACAGGGGGCCCCTATCAACTATGGCTACACCTTC.

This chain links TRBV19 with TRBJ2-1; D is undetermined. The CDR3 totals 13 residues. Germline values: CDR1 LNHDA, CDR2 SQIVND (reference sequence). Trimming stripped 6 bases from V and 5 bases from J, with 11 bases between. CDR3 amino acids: CASSLRGNNEQFF. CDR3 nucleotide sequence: TGTGCCAGTAGCCTTCGCGGCAACAATGAGCAGTTCTTC.

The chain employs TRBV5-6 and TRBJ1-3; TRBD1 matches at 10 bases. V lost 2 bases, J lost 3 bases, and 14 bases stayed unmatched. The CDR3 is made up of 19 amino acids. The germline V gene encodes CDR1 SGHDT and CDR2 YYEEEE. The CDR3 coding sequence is TGTGCCAGCAGCTTTCTCCGGTTGGGACAGGGGTTAGTTGGAAACACCATATATTTT. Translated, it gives CASSFLRLGQGLVGNTIYF. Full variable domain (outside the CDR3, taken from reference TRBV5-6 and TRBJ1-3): DAGVTQSPTHLIKTRGQQVTLRCSPKSGHDTVSWYQQALGQGPQFIFQYYEEEERQRGNFPDRFSGHQFPNYSSELNVNALLLGDSALYLCASSFLRLGQGLVGNTIYFGEGSWLTVV.

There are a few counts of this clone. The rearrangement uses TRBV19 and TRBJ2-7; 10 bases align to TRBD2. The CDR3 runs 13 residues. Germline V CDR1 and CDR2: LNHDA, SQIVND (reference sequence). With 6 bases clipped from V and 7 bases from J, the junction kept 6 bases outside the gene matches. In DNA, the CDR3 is TGTGCCAGTAGCGGACTAGCGGCTGGAGAGCAGTACTTC. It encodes CASSGLAAGEQYF.

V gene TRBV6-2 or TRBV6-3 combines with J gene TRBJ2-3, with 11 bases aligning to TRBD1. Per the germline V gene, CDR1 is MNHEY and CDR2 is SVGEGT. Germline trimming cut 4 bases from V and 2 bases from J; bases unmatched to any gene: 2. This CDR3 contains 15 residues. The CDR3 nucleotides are TGTGCCAGCAGTTGGGACAGGGGGATCACAGATACGCAGTATTTT. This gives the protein CASSWDRGITDTQYF.

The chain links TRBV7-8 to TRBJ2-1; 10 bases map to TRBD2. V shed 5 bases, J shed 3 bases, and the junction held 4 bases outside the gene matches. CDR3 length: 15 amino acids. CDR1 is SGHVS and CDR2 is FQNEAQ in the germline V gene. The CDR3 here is CASSESGGDYNEQFF. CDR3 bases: TGTGCCAGCAGCGAAAGCGGGGGGGACTACAATGAGCAGTTCTTC.

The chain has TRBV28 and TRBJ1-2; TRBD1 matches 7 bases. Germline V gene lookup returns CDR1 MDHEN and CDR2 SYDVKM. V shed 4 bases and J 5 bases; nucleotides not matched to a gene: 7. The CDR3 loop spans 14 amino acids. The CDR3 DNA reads TGTGCCAGCAGTTCTCCCGGACAGGCTTATGGCTACACCTTC. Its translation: CASSSPGQAYGYTF.

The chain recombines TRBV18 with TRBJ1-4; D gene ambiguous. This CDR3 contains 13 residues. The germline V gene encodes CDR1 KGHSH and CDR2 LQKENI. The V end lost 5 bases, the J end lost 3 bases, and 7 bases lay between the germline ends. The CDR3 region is CASSEAANEKLFF. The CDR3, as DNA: TGTGCCAGCTCAGAGGCGGCTAATGAAAAACTGTTTTTT.

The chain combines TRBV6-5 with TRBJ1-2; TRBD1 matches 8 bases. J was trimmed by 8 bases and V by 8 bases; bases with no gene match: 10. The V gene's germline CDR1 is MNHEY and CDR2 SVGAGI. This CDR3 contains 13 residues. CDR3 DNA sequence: TGTGCCAGCTCCCCCCAGGGGGCGGGGGGCTACACCTTC. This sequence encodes CASSPQGAGGYTF.

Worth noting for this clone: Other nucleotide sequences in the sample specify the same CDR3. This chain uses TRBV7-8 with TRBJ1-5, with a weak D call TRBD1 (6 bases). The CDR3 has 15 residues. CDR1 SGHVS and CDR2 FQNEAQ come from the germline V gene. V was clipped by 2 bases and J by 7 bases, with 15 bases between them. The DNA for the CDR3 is TGTGCCAGCAGCTTAAACGGACAGCTAGCCCAGCCCCAGCATTTT. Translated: CASSLNGQLAQPQHF.

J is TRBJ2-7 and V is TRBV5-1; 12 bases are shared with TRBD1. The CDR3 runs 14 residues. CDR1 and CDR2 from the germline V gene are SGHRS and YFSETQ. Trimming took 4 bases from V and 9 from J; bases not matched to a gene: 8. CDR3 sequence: CASSQSGTGGWQYF. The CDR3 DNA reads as TGCGCCAGCAGCCAAAGCGGGACAGGGGGCTGGCAGTACTTC.

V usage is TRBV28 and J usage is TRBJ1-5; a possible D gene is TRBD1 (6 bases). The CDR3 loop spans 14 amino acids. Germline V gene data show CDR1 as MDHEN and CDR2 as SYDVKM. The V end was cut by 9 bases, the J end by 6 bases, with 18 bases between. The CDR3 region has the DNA TGTGCCAGTAGAGGGGGGGGAAGTCTTCAGCCCCAGCATTTT. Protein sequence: CASRGGGSLQPQHF.

The CDR3 loop reads CASSSGQGAEKLFF. The CDR3 DNA sequence: TGCGCCAGCAGCTCCGGACAGGGGGCTGAAAAACTGTTTTTT. The V gene is TRBV5-1, the J gene TRBJ1-4, with 11 bases aligning to TRBD1. This CDR3 contains 14 residues. The germline CDR1 and CDR2 sequences are SGHRS and YFSETQ. The V segment lost 3 bases and the J segment 7 bases; nucleotides outside the gene matches: 2.

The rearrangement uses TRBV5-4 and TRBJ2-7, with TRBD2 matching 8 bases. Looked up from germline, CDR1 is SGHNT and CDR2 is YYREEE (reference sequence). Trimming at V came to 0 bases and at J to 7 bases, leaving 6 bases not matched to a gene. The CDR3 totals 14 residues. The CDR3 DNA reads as TGTGCCAGCAGCTTGGACTCGGCTAGCGGGGAGCAGTACTTC. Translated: CASSLDSASGEQYF.

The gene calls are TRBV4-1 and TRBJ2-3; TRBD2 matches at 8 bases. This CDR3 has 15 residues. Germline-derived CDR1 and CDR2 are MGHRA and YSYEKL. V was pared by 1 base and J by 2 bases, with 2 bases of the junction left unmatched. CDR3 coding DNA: TGCGCCAGCAGCCAAGCGGGGGGGTTCACAGATACGCAGTATTTT. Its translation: CASSQAGGFTDTQYF.